A selection of T cell receptor beta chains follows, all from one sample in a study of T cell changes during pregnancy in multiple sclerosis. Some clones are missing from TCRdb's copy, which holds only in-frame ones; the method was immunoSEQ multiplex PCR. The table shows about 120,000 clones, with around 93% occurring only once. The sequences come from peripheral blood, collected before pregnancy. Receptors originate from a female donor with multiple sclerosis, enrolled in a pregnancy study. CDR3s leave out the opening cysteine and the closing phenylalanine or tryptophan. Fields, in order: V gene, D gene, J gene, CDR3 protein. D genes are given only for firm matches.

v_call: TRBV5-1; d_call: .; j_call: TRBJ2-5; cdr3_aa: ASSLAGSAAQETQY
v_call: TRBV30; d_call: TRBD1; j_call: TRBJ1-5; cdr3_aa: AWSDRGIRQPQH
v_call: TRBV7-3; d_call: .; j_call: TRBJ2-5; cdr3_aa: ASSLGPDSQETQY
v_call: TRBV7-8; d_call: TRBD1; j_call: TRBJ1-2; cdr3_aa: ASSARQGAYGYT
v_call: TRBV28; d_call: TRBD2; j_call: TRBJ2-3; cdr3_aa: ASSAASGPTDTQY
v_call: TRBV4-2; d_call: TRBD2; j_call: TRBJ2-7; cdr3_aa: ASSQAAGGRYEQY
v_call: TRBV7-7; d_call: .; j_call: TRBJ2-7; cdr3_aa: ASSLGGGPLDEQY
v_call: TRBV2; d_call: TRBD1; j_call: TRBJ2-7; cdr3_aa: ASTGQRENYEQY
v_call: TRBV11-1; d_call: .; j_call: TRBJ1-1; cdr3_aa: ASSFESEAF
v_call: TRBV19; d_call: TRBD1; j_call: TRBJ2-7; cdr3_aa: ASKTGTGGAYEQY
v_call: TRBV7-2; d_call: .; j_call: TRBJ1-6; cdr3_aa: ASSENPSSYNSPLH
v_call: TRBV9; d_call: .; j_call: TRBJ1-2; cdr3_aa: ASGPGGSYGYT
v_call: TRBV7-9; d_call: .; j_call: TRBJ2-1; cdr3_aa: ASSLGAGSYNEQF
v_call: TRBV2; d_call: TRBD1; j_call: TRBJ2-1; cdr3_aa: ASSPGGLYNEQF
v_call: TRBV5-1; d_call: TRBD1; j_call: TRBJ2-1; cdr3_aa: ASSPGTAGNEQF
v_call: TRBV18; d_call: TRBD1; j_call: TRBJ1-3; cdr3_aa: ASSVPGQASGNTIY
v_call: TRBV6-4; d_call: .; j_call: TRBJ2-1; cdr3_aa: AAVWATGLYNEQF
v_call: TRBV27; d_call: TRBD1; j_call: TRBJ1-2; cdr3_aa: ASSPSGQGSYGYT
v_call: TRBV30; d_call: .; j_call: TRBJ1-2; cdr3_aa: AWRSYSNYGYT
v_call: TRBV5-4; d_call: TRBD1; j_call: TRBJ2-7; cdr3_aa: ASSLAGQILPEQY
v_call: TRBV10-3; d_call: .; j_call: TRBJ2-3; cdr3_aa: AISESRERTDTQY
v_call: TRBV7-2; d_call: .; j_call: TRBJ2-5; cdr3_aa: ASSPAGRETQY
v_call: TRBV5-1; d_call: TRBD2; j_call: TRBJ2-2; cdr3_aa: ASSLGGGSGGELF
v_call: TRBV21-1; d_call: .; j_call: TRBJ2-2; cdr3_aa: ASSKDPRAGAPRGTGELF
v_call: TRBV5-4; d_call: .; j_call: TRBJ2-1; cdr3_aa: ASSLEDVSANEQF
v_call: TRBV18; d_call: .; j_call: TRBJ2-7; cdr3_aa: ASSPLSVGSTSYEQY
v_call: TRBV7-6; d_call: .; j_call: TRBJ2-1; cdr3_aa: ASSSYGSYNEQF
v_call: TRBV28; d_call: TRBD2; j_call: TRBJ2-1; cdr3_aa: ASSWTSGYPNEQF
v_call: TRBV27; d_call: .; j_call: TRBJ2-1; cdr3_aa: ASSLEGSSYNEQF
v_call: TRBV5-8; d_call: .; j_call: TRBJ1-2; cdr3_aa: ASSTLGPTGGYT
v_call: TRBV15; d_call: TRBD1; j_call: TRBJ1-3; cdr3_aa: ATSRKGTGSSDTIY
v_call: TRBV2; d_call: TRBD1; j_call: TRBJ2-7; cdr3_aa: ASSGTGDYEQY
v_call: TRBV28; d_call: .; j_call: TRBJ2-4; cdr3_aa: ASSFFGPGAKNIQY
v_call: TRBV6-1; d_call: .; j_call: TRBJ1-5; cdr3_aa: ASRDRSLNQPQH
v_call: TRBV29-1; d_call: .; j_call: TRBJ2-7; cdr3_aa: SVQGGRNEQY
v_call: TRBV11-2; d_call: .; j_call: TRBJ2-6; cdr3_aa: ASSLDPNRAGANVLT
v_call: TRBV7-6; d_call: .; j_call: TRBJ1-2; cdr3_aa: ASSLGGRRANYGYT
v_call: TRBV19; d_call: .; j_call: TRBJ2-3; cdr3_aa: ASSWTGSGLIDTQY
v_call: TRBV25-1; d_call: .; j_call: TRBJ1-6; cdr3_aa: ASSESAYNSPLH